These 6 T cell receptor beta chains share one sample of origin, sequenced in a study of cytomegalovirus exposure and HLA in healthy donors. The PCR was carried out with 60 Vbeta primers and 13 Jbeta primers. The assay was immunoSEQ multiplex PCR, and TCRdb's table has in-frame clones only and misses some. Among approximately 150,000 clones listed, roughly 80% were seen once. The material sequenced was PBMCs. The receptors shown here come from a boy aged 2 to 9 in good health and CMV-seronegative.

The chain employs TRBV1 and TRBJ1-4; the table names TRBD1, a call not compared with the DNA. TRBV1 is termed a pseudogene. The length of the CDR3 is 13 residues. This CDR3 is CTSPIRGDEKLFF. For the CDR3, the DNA is TGCACCAGCCCAATCAGGGGCGATGAAAAACTGTTTTTT.

This chain uses TRBV4-2 with TRBJ1-5, with D perhaps TRBD1 (6 bases). The V gene's germline CDR1 is LGHNA and CDR2 YNFKEQ. This CDR3 contains 15 residues. V lost 2 bases, J lost 0 bases, and 8 bases lay in between. The CDR3, as DNA: TGTGCCAGCAGCCAAACAGGGCCTAGCAATCAGCCCCAGCATTTT. It is translated as CASSQTGPSNQPQHF.

In nucleotides, the CDR3 is TGTGCCAGCAGTCTCCTCGCGGGAGGGTACGAGCAGTACTTC. Translating it yields CASSLLAGGYEQYF. This rearrangement joins TRBV6-1 to TRBJ2-7; 9 nucleotides match TRBD2. V lost 5 bases to trimming and J lost 4 bases; unmatched junction nucleotides: 6. The CDR3 is made up of 14 amino acids. CDR1 is MNHNS, CDR2 SASEGT, per germline.

The V gene is TRBV27, the J gene TRBJ2-6; 7 bases fit TRBD1. CDR3 length equals 16 residues. Germline CDR1 MNHEY, CDR2 SMNVEV (reference sequence). The ends lost 6 bases at V and 2 bases at J; junction bases unmatched: 7. This chain's CDR3 is CASSHRQGAGANVLTF. CDR3 nucleotides: TGTGCCAGCAGCCACCGACAGGGCGCTGGGGCCAACGTCCTGACTTTC.

Concerning this clone: It differs at one base from a far larger clone, so likely a read error. The sample contains more than one DNA sequence encoding this CDR3. This chain uses TRBV18 with TRBJ1-5, with 7 nucleotides matching TRBD1. The CDR3 is 15 amino acids. CDR1 KGHSH and CDR2 LQKENI come from the germline V gene. This CDR3 reads CASSPTTGRHQPQHF. In DNA, the CDR3 is TGCGCCAGCTCACCAACGACAGGGAGGCATCAGCCCCAGCATTTT.

This clone was found once. The rearrangement uses TRBV7-3 and TRBJ2-7; 14 bases align to TRBD2. The CDR3 runs to 15 residues. Unmatched junction bases numbered 4, after V lost 3 bases and J lost 6 bases. Germline CDR1 SGHTA, CDR2 FQGTGA. In nucleotides, the CDR3 is TGTGCCAGCAGCTTGGCGGGACTAGCGGGAGCCGAGCAGTACTTC. It is translated as CASSLAGLAGAEQYF. The complete variable domain, with remaining parts taken from reference TRBV7-3 and TRBJ2-7, reads GAGVSQTPSNKVTEKGKYVELRCDPISGHTALYWYRQSLGQGPEFLIYFQGTGAADDSGLPNDRFFAVRPEGSVSTLKIQRTERGDSAVYLCASSLAGLAGAEQYFGPGTRLTVT.